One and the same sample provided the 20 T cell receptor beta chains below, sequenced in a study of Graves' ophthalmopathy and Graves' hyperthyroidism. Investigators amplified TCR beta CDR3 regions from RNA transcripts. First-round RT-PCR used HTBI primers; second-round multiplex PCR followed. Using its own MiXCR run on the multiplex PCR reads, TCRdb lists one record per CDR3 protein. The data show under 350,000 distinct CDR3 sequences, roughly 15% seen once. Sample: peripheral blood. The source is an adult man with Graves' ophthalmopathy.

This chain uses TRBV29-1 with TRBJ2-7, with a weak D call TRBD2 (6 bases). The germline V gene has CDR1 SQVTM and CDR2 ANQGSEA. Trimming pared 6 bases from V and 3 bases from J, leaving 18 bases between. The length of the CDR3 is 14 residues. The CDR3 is CSVSPGLSGYEQYF. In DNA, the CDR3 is TGCAGCGTGTCCCCGGGACTGTCGGGCTACGAGCAGTACTTC.

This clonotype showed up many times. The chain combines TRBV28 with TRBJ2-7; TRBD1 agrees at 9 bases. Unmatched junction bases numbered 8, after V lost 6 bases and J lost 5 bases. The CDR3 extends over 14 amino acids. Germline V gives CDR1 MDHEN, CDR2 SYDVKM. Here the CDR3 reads CASSHPGQGNEQYF. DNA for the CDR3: TGTGCCAGCAGCCACCCGGGACAGGGAAACGAGCAGTACTTC.

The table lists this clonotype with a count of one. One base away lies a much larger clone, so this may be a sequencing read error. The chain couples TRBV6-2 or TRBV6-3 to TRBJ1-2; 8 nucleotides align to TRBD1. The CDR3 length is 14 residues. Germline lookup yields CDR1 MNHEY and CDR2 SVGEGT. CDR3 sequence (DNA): TGTGCCAGCAGACCCGCAGGGGGCATCTGTGGCTGCACCTTC. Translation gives CASRPAGGICGCTF.

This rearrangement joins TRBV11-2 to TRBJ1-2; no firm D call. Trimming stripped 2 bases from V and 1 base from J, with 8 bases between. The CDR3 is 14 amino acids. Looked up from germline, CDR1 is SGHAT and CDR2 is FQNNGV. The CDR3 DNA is TGTGCCAGCAGCTTACGGGGTAGTAACTATGGCTACACCTTC. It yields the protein CASSLRGSNYGYTF. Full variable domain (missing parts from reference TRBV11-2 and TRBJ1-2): EAGVAQSPRYKIIEKRQSVAFWCNPISGHATLYWYQQILGQGPKLLIQFQNNGVVDDSQLPKDRFSAERLKGVDSTLKIQPAKLEDSAVYLCASSLRGSNYGYTFGSGTRLTVV.

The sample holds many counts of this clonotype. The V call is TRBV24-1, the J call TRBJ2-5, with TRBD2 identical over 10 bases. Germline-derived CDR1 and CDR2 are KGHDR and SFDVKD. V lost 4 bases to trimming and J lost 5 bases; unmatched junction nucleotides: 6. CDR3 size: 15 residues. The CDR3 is CATSDLAGAGETQYF. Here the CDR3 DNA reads TGTGCCACCAGTGACCTAGCGGGGGCGGGTGAGACCCAGTACTTC.

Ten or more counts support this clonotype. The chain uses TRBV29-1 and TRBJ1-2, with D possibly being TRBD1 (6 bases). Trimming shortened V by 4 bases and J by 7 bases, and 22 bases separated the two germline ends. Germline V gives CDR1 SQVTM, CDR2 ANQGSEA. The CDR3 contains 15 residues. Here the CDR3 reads CSVAIWTARGAGYTF. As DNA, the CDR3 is TGCAGCGTTGCGATTTGGACAGCTCGAGGGGCTGGCTACACCTTC.

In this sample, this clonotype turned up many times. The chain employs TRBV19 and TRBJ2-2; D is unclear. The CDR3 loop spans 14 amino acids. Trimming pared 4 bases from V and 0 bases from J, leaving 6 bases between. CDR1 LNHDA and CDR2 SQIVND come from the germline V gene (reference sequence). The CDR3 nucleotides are TGTGCCAGTAGTAAGCTCGCGAACACCGGGGAGCTGTTTTTT. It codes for CASSKLANTGELFF.

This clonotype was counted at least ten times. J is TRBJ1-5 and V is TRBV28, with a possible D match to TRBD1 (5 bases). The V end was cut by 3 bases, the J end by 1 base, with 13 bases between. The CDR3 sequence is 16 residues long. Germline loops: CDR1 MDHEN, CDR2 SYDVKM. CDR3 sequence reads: CASSFLTGFSNQPQHF. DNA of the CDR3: TGTGCCAGCAGTTTCCTAACAGGCTTCAGCAATCAGCCCCAGCATTTT.

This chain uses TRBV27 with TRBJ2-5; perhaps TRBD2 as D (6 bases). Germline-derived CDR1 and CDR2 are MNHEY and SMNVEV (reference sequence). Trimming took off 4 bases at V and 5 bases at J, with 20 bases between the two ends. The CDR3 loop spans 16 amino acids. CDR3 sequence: CASSSPGGMGVETQYF. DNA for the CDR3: TGTGCCAGCAGTTCCCCGGGCGGGATGGGTGTGGAGACCCAGTACTTC.

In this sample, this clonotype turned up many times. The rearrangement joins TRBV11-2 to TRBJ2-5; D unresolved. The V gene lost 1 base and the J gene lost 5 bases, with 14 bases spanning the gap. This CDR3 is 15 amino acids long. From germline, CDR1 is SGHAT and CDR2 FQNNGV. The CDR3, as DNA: TGTGCCAGCAGCTTAGGAAGAACTCCCAAGGAGACCCAGTACTTC. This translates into CASSLGRTPKETQYF.

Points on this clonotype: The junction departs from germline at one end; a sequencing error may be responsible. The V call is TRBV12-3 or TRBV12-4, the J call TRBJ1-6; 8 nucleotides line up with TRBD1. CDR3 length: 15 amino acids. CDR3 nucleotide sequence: TGTGCCGGCAGTTCAGGACAGGGCGTTAATTCACCCCTCCACTTT. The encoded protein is CAGSSGQGVNSPLHF.

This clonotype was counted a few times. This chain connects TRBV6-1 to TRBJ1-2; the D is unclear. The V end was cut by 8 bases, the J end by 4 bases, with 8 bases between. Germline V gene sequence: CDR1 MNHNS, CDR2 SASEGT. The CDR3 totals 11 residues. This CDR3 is CASAGSYGYTF. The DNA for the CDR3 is TGTGCCAGCGCGGGGAGCTATGGCTACACCTTC.

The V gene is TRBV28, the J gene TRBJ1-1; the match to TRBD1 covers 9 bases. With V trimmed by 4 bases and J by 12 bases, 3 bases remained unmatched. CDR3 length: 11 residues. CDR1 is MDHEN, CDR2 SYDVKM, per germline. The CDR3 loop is CASSSGTGSFF. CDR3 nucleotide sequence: TGTGCCAGCAGTTCCGGGACAGGGTCTTTCTTT.

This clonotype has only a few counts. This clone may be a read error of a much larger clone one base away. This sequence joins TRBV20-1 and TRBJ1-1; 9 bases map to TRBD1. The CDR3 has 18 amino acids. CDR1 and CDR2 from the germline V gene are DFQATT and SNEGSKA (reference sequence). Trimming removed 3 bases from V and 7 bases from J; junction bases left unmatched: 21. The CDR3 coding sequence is TGCAGTGCTAGGGTAGAACCGGGACAGGGACTTAGTTGGGATGAAGCTTTCTTT. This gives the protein CSARVEPGQGLSWDEAFF.

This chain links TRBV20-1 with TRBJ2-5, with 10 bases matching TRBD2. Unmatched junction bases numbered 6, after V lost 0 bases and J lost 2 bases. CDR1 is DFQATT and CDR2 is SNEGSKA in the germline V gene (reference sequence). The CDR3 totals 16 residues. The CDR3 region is CSARDGSGRLQETQYF. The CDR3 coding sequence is TGCAGTGCTAGAGATGGTAGCGGGAGGCTACAAGAGACCCAGTACTTC.

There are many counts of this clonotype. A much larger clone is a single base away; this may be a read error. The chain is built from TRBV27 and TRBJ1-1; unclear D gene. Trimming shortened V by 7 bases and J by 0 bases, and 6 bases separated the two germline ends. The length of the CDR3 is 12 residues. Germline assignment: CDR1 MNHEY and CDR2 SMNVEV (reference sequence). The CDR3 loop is CASTGMNTEAFF. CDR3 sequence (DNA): TGTGCCAGCACGGGCATGAACACTGAAGCTTTCTTT.

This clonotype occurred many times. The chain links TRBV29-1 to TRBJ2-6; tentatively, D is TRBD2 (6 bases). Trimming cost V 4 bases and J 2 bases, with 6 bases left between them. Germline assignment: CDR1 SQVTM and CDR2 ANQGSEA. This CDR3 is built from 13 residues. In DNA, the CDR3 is TGCAGCGTTGGGGGGGCTGGGGCCAACGTCCTGACTTTC. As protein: CSVGGAGANVLTF.

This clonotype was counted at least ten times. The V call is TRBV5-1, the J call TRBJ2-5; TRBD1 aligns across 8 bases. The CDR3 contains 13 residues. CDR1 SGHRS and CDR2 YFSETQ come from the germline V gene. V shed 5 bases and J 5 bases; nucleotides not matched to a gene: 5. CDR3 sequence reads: CASSQGAGETQYF. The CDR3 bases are TGCGCCAGCAGTCAGGGGGCGGGGGAGACCCAGTACTTC.

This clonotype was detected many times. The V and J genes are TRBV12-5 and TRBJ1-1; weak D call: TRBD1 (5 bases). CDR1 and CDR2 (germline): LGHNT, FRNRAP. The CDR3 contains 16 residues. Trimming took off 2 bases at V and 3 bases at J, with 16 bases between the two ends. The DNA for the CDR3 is TGTGCTAGTGGTTTGAGTCCCGGGACCTTGGACACTGAAGCTTTCTTT. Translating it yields CASGLSPGTLDTEAFF.

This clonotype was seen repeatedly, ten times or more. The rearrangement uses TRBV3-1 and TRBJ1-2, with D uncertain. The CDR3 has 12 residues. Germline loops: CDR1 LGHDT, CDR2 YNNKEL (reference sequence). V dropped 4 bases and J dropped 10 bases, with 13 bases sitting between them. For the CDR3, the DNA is TGTGCCAGCAGCCCCAGTCACGGGCCCTACACCTTC. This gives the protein CASSPSHGPYTF.